This entry concerns a single T cell receptor (beta chain). This sample was taken from a study of shared clonotypes between healthy human individuals. Assay used: immunoSEQ multiplex PCR; TCRdb lists only in-frame clones, some missing. The data contain roughly 720,000 clones, less than 95% of them singletons. CDR3 length equals 16 residues. The V gene's germline CDR1 is LNHDA and CDR2 SQIVND (reference sequence). V was pared by 2 bases and J by 0 bases, with 11 bases between. The clonotype was recovered from a man younger than 30 in good health. Some clones in this sample may be carry-over from other donors' samples. The rearrangement uses TRBV19 and TRBJ1-3; no clear D gene. Sequencing was done on a sample of memory CD8+ T cells from PBMCs. Subset in this sample: CD45RO+ cells pooled with CCR7-negative TemRA cells. The CDR3 region has the DNA TGTGCCAGTAGTATATCGACGGTAGCCTCTGGAAACACCATATATTTT. Residues: CASSISTVASGNTIYF.